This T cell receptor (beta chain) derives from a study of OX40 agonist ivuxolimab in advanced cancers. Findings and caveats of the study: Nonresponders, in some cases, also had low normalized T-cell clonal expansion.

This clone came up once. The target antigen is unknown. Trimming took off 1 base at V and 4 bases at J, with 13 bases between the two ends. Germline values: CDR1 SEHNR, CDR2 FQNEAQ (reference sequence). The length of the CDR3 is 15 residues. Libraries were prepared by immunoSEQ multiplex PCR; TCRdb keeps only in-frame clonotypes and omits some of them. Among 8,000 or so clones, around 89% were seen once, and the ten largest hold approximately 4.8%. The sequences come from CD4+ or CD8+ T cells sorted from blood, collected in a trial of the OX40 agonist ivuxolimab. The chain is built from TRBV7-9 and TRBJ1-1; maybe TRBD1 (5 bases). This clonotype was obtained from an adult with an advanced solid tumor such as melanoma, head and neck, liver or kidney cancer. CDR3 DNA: TGTGCCAGCAGCTTAGTTGGGGCAGGACTCACTGAAGCTTTCTTT. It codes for CASSLVGAGLTEAFF.